This T cell receptor beta chain stems from a study of blood T cell repertoires in COVID-19. Study-wide context: The United States, Italy and Spain supplied acute and convalescent COVID-19 samples. In each case, the material was cDNA or gDNA derived from T cells, B-cell-depleted T cells, or PBMCs.

The CDR3 is 15 amino acids. CDR1 MNHEY and CDR2 SMNVEV come from the germline V gene (reference sequence). Trimming took 6 bases from V and 0 from J, leaving 12 bases between them. How the authors handled the data: Amplified reference gene primers provided the basis for estimating nucleated cell counts. The method was immunoSEQ multiplex PCR; TCRdb's version includes in-frame clones alone and lacks a portion of them. Clone size and V and J calls were adopted from that table, with D and trimming inferred from the DNA. The table has approximately 200,000 clones, approximately 83% seen once. V and J are TRBV27 and TRBJ1-3, with D tentatively TRBD1 (6 bases). This receptor was obtained from a human donor with active or convalescent COVID-19. The donor label of this sample is uncertain. The sequenced sample consisted of peripheral blood. CDR3 coding DNA: TGTGCCAGCAGACAGGGCTGGAGCTCTGGAAACACCATATATTTT. Its translation is CASRQGWSSGNTIYF.